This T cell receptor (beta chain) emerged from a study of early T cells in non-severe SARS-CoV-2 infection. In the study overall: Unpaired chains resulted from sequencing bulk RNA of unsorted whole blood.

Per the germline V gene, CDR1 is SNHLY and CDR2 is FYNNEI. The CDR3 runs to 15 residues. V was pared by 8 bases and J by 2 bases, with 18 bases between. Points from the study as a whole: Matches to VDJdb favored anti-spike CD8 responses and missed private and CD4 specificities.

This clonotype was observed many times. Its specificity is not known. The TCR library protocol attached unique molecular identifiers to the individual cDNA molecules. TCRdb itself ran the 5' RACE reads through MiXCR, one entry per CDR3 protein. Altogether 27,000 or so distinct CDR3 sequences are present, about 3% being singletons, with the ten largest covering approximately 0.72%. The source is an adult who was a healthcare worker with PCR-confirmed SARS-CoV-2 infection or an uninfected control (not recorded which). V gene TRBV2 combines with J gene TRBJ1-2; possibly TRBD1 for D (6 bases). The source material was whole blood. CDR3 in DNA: TGTGCCAGCGGTACGGGGGGCCTGACGAACTATGGCTACACCTTC. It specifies CASGTGGLTNYGYTF.